The 15 T cell receptor beta chains presented below share a single source sample, sequenced in a study of CD8 T cells in Susac syndrome. After extraction with the RNeasy kit, roughly 0.45 to 1 ug of the RNA was reverse transcribed using random hexamers. A single record per CDR3 protein comes from TCRdb applying MiXCR to the immunoSEQ multiplex PCR reads. The profile covers around 150,000 distinct CDR3 sequences, with almost 96% appearing a single time and 0.075% to 0.09% taken by the ten largest. The sample consisted of CD4+ T cells from PBMCs. All receptors derive from a human donor with Susac syndrome.

The chain joins TRBV4-1 to TRBJ2-5, with D maybe TRBD2 (5 bases). The germline gives CDR1 MGHRA, CDR2 YSYEKL. The length of the CDR3 is 15 residues. V shed 0 bases and J shed 3 bases, with 11 bases lying between them. CDR3 bases: TGCGCCAGCAGCCAAGATACTAGGTCGGAAGAGACCCAGTACTTC. Translation gives CASSQDTRSEETQYF.

This clonotype appeared a single time. The V and J genes are TRBV20-1 and TRBJ1-2, with D perhaps matching TRBD1 (5 bases). CDR1 and CDR2 (germline): DFQATT, SNEGSKA (reference sequence). The CDR3 extends over 15 amino acids. V was clipped by 2 bases and J by 4 bases, with 17 bases between them. The CDR3, as DNA: TGCAGTGCTAGACCGGGCGGGACCCTATTCTATGGCTACACCTTC. This sequence encodes CSARPGGTLFYGYTF.

The chain couples TRBV20-1 to TRBJ2-1, with D unclear. The germline V gene encodes CDR1 DFQATT and CDR2 SNEGSKA (reference sequence). The CDR3 has 15 residues. The V end lost 0 bases, the J end lost 8 bases, and 17 bases lay between the germline ends. The DNA for the CDR3 is TGCAGTGCTAGAGAGACGGAGATAAACTTAGATGAGCAGTTCTTC. Translation: CSARETEINLDEQFF.

J is TRBJ1-2 and V is TRBV7-2; maybe TRBD1 (5 bases). The V gene lost 5 bases and the J gene lost 6 bases, with 25 bases spanning the gap. CDR3 length: 17 residues. CDR1 and CDR2 from the germline V gene are SGHTA and FQGNSA. The CDR3 region is CASSLSGTGIRSDGYTF. As DNA, the CDR3 is TGTGCCAGCAGCCTAAGTGGGACGGGGATAAGGTCGGATGGCTACACCTTC.

This chain links TRBV2 with TRBJ1-5; a weak D match, TRBD1 (5 bases). The CDR3 spans 14 residues. V dropped 7 bases and J dropped 7 bases, with 17 bases sitting between them. Germline CDR1 is SNHLY and CDR2 is FYNNEI. The CDR3 DNA is TGTGCCAGCACCGAAATGGCAGGGCGGCAGCCCCAGCATTTT. Its protein product is CASTEMAGRQPQHF.

This clonotype has only one observation. The chain links TRBV3-1 to TRBJ2-3; D tentatively fits TRBD1 or TRBD2 (5 bases each). The CDR3 spans 15 residues. CDR1 is LGHDT, CDR2 YNNKEL, per germline (reference sequence). V shed 5 bases and J shed 3 bases, with 15 bases lying between them. The CDR3 region has the DNA TGTGCCAGCAGCTCCGGGACGATGAGTACAGATACGCAGTATTTT. It codes for CASSSGTMSTDTQYF.

The chain is built from TRBV4-2 and TRBJ2-3, with unresolved D. This CDR3 region has 14 residues. Germline CDR1 is LGHNA and CDR2 is YNFKEQ. V lost 0 bases and J lost 5, with 9 bases in between. This CDR3 is CASSQDPGVDTQYF. The CDR3 region has the DNA TGTGCCAGCAGCCAAGACCCGGGCGTAGATACGCAGTATTTT.

This chain uses TRBV20-1 with TRBJ2-2, with D possibly matching TRBD2 (5 bases). The V gene lost 1 base and the J gene lost 4 bases, with 10 bases spanning the gap. Germline CDR1 DFQATT, CDR2 SNEGSKA (reference sequence). CDR3 size: 14 residues. For the CDR3, the DNA is TGCAGTGCTAGAGGTGGACTGAGCACCGGGGAGCTGTTTTTT. Translating gives CSARGGLSTGELFF.

The chain links TRBV7-2 to TRBJ1-1; a weak D match, TRBD1 (6 bases). Germline loops: CDR1 SGHTA, CDR2 FQGNSA. The CDR3 contains 13 residues. V shed 2 bases and J shed 5 bases, with 9 bases lying between them. CDR3 amino acids: CASSLKQGTEAFF. In nucleotides, the CDR3 is TGTGCCAGCAGCTTAAAGCAGGGGACTGAAGCTTTCTTT.

The chain couples TRBV2 to TRBJ2-7; D ambiguous. V lost 5 bases and J 2 bases, leaving 13 bases between the germline ends. Germline CDR1 reads SNHLY; CDR2 reads FYNNEI. The CDR3 consists of 14 residues. The CDR3 region is CASSPRTGPYEQYF. The DNA for the CDR3 is TGTGCCAGCAGTCCGAGGACCGGCCCCTACGAGCAGTACTTC.

The chain links TRBV20-1 to TRBJ2-3, with 8 positions matching TRBD1. The germline V gene has CDR1 DFQATT and CDR2 SNEGSKA (reference sequence). CDR3 length: 15 residues. V lost 6 bases, J lost 3 bases, and 11 bases stayed unmatched. CDR3 amino acids: CSAKPPGQATDTQYF. Written as DNA, the CDR3 is TGCAGTGCCAAACCTCCGGGACAGGCAACAGATACGCAGTATTTT.

This chain uses TRBV20-1 with TRBJ2-7; TRBD2 aligns across 10 bases. The CDR3 runs 13 residues. Germline CDR1 reads DFQATT; CDR2 reads SNEGSKA (reference sequence). V lost 6 bases to trimming and J lost 6 bases; unmatched junction nucleotides: 8. The CDR3 spells CSARDSGRGEQYF. The CDR3 DNA sequence: TGCAGTGCGAGGGACAGCGGGAGGGGCGAGCAGTACTTC.

This sequence joins TRBV20-1 and TRBJ2-5; 7 bases are shared with TRBD2. After removal of 6 bases from V and 8 bases from J, the junction contained 12 bases not matched to a gene. Per germline, CDR1 DFQATT and CDR2 SNEGSKA (reference sequence). This CDR3 is 13 amino acids long. Here the CDR3 reads CSAKTRLALTQYF. CDR3 in DNA: TGCAGTGCAAAAACAAGACTAGCCCTTACCCAGTACTTC.

The rearrangement uses TRBV20-1 and TRBJ1-5; D is uncertain. The CDR3 contains 15 residues. Between the trimmed V and J ends, which lost 2 bases and 0 bases, there was a span of 11 bases. The germline gives CDR1 DFQATT, CDR2 SNEGSKA (reference sequence). This CDR3 is CSARNSLGSNQPQHF. The CDR3 nucleotides are TGCAGTGCTAGAAACAGCCTAGGTAGCAATCAGCCCCAGCATTTT.

The genes are TRBV27 and TRBJ2-5; a weak D match, TRBD1 (6 bases). CDR1 is MNHEY and CDR2 is SMNVEV in the germline V gene (reference sequence). The CDR3 runs 17 residues. Trimming cost V 6 bases and J 7 bases, with 27 bases left between them. The DNA for the CDR3 is TGTGCCAGCAGACTTAAGGCCTCCGCCGGACAGACTGGGACCCAGTACTTC. Protein: CASRLKASAGQTGTQYF.